This T cell receptor beta chain was sequenced for a study of graft-versus-host responses after intestinal transplantation. About the study: Anti-thymocyte globulin induction, then tacrolimus and steroids for around 3 years, went to all recipients.

V was shortened by 6 bases and J by 0 bases, with 7 bases between the two germline ends. This CDR3 comprises 12 residues. Germline V CDR1 and CDR2: SQVTM, ANQGSEA. With respect to this clone: Its target is unknown.

The protocol was immunoSEQ multiplex PCR, while the TCRdb copy is restricted to in-frame clones and leaves out a portion. The sample gives about 120,000 clones, approximately 92% of which show up once; more than 0.095% is in the top ten. Specimen: unstimulated CD4+ T cells sorted from spleen or lymph node cells, collected before intestinal transplant. This sequence joins TRBV29-1 and TRBJ2-3; D ambiguous. The receptor comes from a human donor who received an intestinal transplant. CDR3 sequence reads: CSVYKSTDTQYF. The CDR3 DNA follows: TGCAGCGTCTACAAAAGCACAGATACGCAGTATTTT.